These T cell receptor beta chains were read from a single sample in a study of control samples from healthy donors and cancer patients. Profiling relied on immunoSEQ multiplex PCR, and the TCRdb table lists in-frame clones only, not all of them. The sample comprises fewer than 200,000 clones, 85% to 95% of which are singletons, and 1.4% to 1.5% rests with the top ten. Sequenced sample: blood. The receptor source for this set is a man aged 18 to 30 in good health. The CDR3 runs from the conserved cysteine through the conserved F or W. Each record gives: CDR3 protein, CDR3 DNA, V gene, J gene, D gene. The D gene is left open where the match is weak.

CASSPVVTGANVLTF,TGTGCCAGCTCCCCTGTGGTTACCGGGGCCAACGTCCTGACTTTC,TRBV27,TRBJ2-6,-
CASSLAPKEKLFF,TGTGCCAGCAGTTTAGCCCCAAAGGAAAAACTGTTTTTT,TRBV28,TRBJ1-4,-
CATSDLGQGNQPQHF,TGTGCCACCAGTGATTTGGGACAGGGGAATCAGCCCCAGCATTTT,TRBV24-1,TRBJ1-5,TRBD1
CASNSAGGGNTIYF,TGTGCCAGCAACAGCGCGGGGGGAGGAAACACCATATATTTT,TRBV6-5,TRBJ1-3,-
CASSTAFRDRAYNEQFF,TGTGCCAGTAGTACTGCTTTTAGGGACAGGGCCTACAATGAGCAGTTCTTC,TRBV19,TRBJ2-1,TRBD1
CASSLATYGYTF,TGCGCCAGCAGCTTGGCGACCTATGGCTACACCTTC,TRBV5-1,TRBJ1-2,-
CAISESKTNQPQHF,TGTGCCATCAGTGAGTCTAAAACCAATCAGCCCCAGCATTTT,TRBV10-3,TRBJ1-5,-
CASSQGQGGSEQFF,TGTGCCAGCAGCCAAGGACAGGGCGGGAGTGAGCAGTTCTTC,TRBV3-1/TRBV3-2,TRBJ2-1,-
CASSWGFSGANVLTF,TGTGCCAGCAGCTGGGGGTTCTCTGGGGCCAACGTCCTGACTTTC,TRBV5-4,TRBJ2-6,-
CASSLNRDRGFYGYTF,TGTGCCAGCTCCCTTAACCGGGACAGGGGATTCTATGGCTACACCTTC,TRBV18,TRBJ1-2,TRBD1